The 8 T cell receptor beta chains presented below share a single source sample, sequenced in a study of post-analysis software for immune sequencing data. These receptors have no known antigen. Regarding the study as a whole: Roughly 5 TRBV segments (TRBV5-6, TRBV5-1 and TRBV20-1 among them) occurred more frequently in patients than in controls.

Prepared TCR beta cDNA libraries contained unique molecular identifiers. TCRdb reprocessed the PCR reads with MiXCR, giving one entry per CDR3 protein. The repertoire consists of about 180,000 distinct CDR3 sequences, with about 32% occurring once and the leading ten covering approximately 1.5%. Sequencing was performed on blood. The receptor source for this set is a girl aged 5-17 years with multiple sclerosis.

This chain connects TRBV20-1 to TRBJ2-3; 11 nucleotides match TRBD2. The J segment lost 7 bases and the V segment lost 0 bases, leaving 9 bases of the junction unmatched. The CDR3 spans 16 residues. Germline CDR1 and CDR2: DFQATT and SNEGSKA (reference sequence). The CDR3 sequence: CSAREISGLADHTQYF. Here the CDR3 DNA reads TGCAGTGCTAGAGAGATCTCGGGACTAGCGGACCATACGCAGTATTTT.

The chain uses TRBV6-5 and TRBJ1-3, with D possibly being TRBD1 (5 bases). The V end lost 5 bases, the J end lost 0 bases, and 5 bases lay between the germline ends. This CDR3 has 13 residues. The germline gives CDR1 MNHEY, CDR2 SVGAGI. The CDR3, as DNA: TGTGCCAGCAGTGACAGCTCTGGAAACACCATATATTTT. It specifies CASSDSSGNTIYF.

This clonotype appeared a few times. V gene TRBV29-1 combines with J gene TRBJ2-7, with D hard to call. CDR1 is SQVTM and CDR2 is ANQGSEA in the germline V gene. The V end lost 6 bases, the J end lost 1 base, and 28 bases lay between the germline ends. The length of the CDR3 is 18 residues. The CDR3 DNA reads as TGCAGCGTCCGCGCCGTGGACGCGAACATTGGGAATTCCTACGAGCAGTACTTC. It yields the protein CSVRAVDANIGNSYEQYF.

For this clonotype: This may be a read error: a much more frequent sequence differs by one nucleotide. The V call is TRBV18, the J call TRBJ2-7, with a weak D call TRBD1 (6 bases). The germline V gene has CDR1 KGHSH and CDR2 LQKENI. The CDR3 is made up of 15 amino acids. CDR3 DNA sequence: TGTGCCGGCTCAGACTCCGGGACACGAACCTACGAGCAGTACTTC. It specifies CAGSDSGTRTYEQYF.

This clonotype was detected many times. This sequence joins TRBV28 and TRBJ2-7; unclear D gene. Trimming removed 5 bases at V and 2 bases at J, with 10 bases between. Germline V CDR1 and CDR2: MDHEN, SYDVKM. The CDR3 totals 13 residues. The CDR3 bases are TGTGCCAGCAGTGCGACGGCTGCCTACGAGCAGTACTTC. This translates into CASSATAAYEQYF. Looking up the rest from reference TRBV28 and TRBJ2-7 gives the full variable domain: DVKVTQSSRYLVKRTGEKVFLECVQDMDHENMFWYRQDPGLGLRLIYFSYDVKMKEKGDIPEGYSVSREKKERFSLILESASTNQTSMYLCASSATAAYEQYFGPGTRLTVT.

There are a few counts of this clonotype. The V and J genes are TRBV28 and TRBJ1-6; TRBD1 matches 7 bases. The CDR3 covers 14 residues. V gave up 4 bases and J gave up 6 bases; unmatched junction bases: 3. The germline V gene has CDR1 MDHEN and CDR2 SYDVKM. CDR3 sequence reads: CASSSGTANSPLHF. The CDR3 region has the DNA TGTGCCAGCAGTTCCGGGACAGCTAATTCACCCCTCCACTTT. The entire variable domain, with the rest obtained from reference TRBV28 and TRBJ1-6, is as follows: DVKVTQSSRYLVKRTGEKVFLECVQDMDHENMFWYRQDPGLGLRLIYFSYDVKMKEKGDIPEGYSVSREKKERFSLILESASTNQTSMYLCASSSGTANSPLHFGNGTRLTVT.

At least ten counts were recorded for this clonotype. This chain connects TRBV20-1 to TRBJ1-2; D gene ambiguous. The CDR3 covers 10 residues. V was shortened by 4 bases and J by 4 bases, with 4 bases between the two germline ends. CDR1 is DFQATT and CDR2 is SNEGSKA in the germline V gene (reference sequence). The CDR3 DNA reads TGCAGTGCTAACTTCTATGGCTACACCTTC. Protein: CSANFYGYTF.

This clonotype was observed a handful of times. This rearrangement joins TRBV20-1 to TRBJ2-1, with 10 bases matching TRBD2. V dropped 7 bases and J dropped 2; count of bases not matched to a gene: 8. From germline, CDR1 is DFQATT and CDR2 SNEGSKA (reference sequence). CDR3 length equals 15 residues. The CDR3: CSVHRLAGAYNEQFF. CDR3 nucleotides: TGCAGTGTTCACCGACTAGCGGGTGCCTACAATGAGCAGTTCTTC.